Listed here are 8 T cell receptor beta chains from one sample, sequenced in a study of regulatory T cells in long-lasting Graves disease. The time point here: newly diagnosed GD, antithyroid drugs for less than 3 months. RNA from PBMCs was the source of the TCR library. CDR3-region Arm-PCR and iRepertoire HTBI primers produced the TCR beta libraries. TCRdb reprocessed the multiplex PCR reads with MiXCR, giving one entry per CDR3 protein. Found here are around 400,000 distinct CDR3 sequences, about 12% of them singletons; the top ten hold approximately 19%. The same specimen was also included in a second study, on T cells in Graves' hyperthyroidism and ophthalmopathy.

The material was peripheral blood mononuclear cells (PBMCs), obtained at new diagnosis, from a patient treated with antithyroid drugs. The receptors were gathered from a woman between 18 and 29 years old with Graves disease.

This clonotype has more than one count but fewer than ten. The V and J genes are TRBV7-9 and TRBJ2-7; 9 bases fit TRBD1. This CDR3 comprises 14 residues. V was pared by 5 bases and J by 3 bases, with 5 bases of the junction left unmatched. Per germline, CDR1 SEHNR and CDR2 FQNEAQ (reference sequence). The CDR3 is CASSPGQGIYEQYF. As DNA, the CDR3 is TGTGCCAGCAGCCCAGGACAGGGGATCTACGAGCAGTACTTC.

The chain links TRBV6-1 to TRBJ2-3; D unclear. The V gene lost 6 bases and the J gene lost 4 bases, with 8 bases spanning the gap. CDR1 and CDR2 (germline): MNHNS, SASEGT. This CDR3 contains 12 residues. The CDR3 reads CASSLRPDTQYF. CDR3 sequence (DNA): TGTGCCAGCAGCTTGCGCCCAGATACGCAGTATTTT.

On this clonotype itself: In this CDR3 the conserved last residue, phenylalanine or tryptophan, is missing, so a read error is likely. The chain employs TRBV12-3 or TRBV12-4 and TRBJ2-7; no firm D call. The V end was cut by 4 bases, the J end by 0 bases, with 7 bases between. The CDR3 is 13 amino acids. The chain's CDR3 is CASSYDSSYEQYS. CDR3 sequence (DNA): TGTGCCAGCAGTTATGATAGCTCCTACGAGCAGTACTCC.

This clonotype was counted many times. This sequence joins TRBV28 and TRBJ1-2; D remains ambiguous. Trimming removed 6 bases from V and 8 bases from J, with 13 bases in between. CDR3 length equals 12 residues. The germline V gene has CDR1 MDHEN and CDR2 SYDVKM. The CDR3 sequence: CASSRPPGGYTF. The CDR3 DNA follows: TGTGCCAGCAGCCGGCCCCCTGGGGGCTACACCTTC.

This clonotype was observed a handful of times. The chain joins TRBV29-1 to TRBJ2-1; 9 bases line up with TRBD2. This CDR3 comprises 15 residues. J gave up 3 bases and V 7 bases, and 10 bases lay outside the gene matches. The V gene's germline CDR1 is SQVTM and CDR2 ANQGSEA. The CDR3, as DNA: TGCAGCGGGACTAGCGTAACACTGCGCTACAATGAGCAGTTCTTC. Translated, it gives CSGTSVTLRYNEQFF.

This clonotype was recorded at least ten times. The chain couples TRBV3-1 to TRBJ2-4, with D possibly being TRBD1 (6 bases). The V end lost 4 bases, the J end lost 5 bases, and 12 bases lay between the germline ends. The germline V gene encodes CDR1 LGHDT and CDR2 YNNKEL (reference sequence). The CDR3 covers 14 residues. CDR3 region: CASSPTGNQNIQYF. CDR3 DNA sequence: TGTGCCAGCAGCCCGACAGGAAATCAAAACATTCAGTACTTC.

This clonotype was recorded many times. The chain links TRBV12-3 or TRBV12-4 to TRBJ1-6; D is ambiguous. Trimming left V 3 bases short and J 9 bases short, with 6 bases between. CDR3 length: 12 residues. DNA of the CDR3: TGTGCCAGCAGTTTCCTGGGTTCACCCCTCCACTTT. This translates into CASSFLGSPLHF.

This clonotype came up many times. V usage is TRBV12-3 or TRBV12-4 and J usage is TRBJ1-1; D gene ambiguous. CDR3 length: 11 residues. V dropped 0 bases and J dropped 10 bases, with 6 bases sitting between them. CDR3 bases: TGTGCCAGCAGTTTAGCGGTGAGAGCTTTCTTT. Translating gives CASSLAVRAFF.